These 19 T cell receptor beta chains were sequenced from one sample in a study of blood T cells in healthy people across ages. Alongside a J-beta primer mix, a sample-barcoded 5' primer served in a second PCR lasting about 7 to 11 cycles. TCRdb recomputed calls from the 5' RACE reads with MiXCR, one row per CDR3 protein. Of hundreds of thousands of distinct CDR3 sequences listed, roughly 41% are singletons. Sequences were obtained from blood. These receptors were taken from a woman in her sixties in good health.

A word on this clonotype: A clone one base away is much larger, so this may be a read error. This chain connects TRBV10-3 to TRBJ2-7; D possibly corresponds to TRBD1 (5 bases). The CDR3 runs to 12 residues. Germline V gives CDR1 ENHRY, CDR2 SYGVKD. The CDR3 region is CAVSVQGNEQYF. The CDR3 region has the DNA TGTGCCGTCAGTGTGCAGGGCAACGAGCAGTACTTC.

The rearrangement links TRBV4-1 to TRBJ2-5; 15 bases map to TRBD2. Germline-derived CDR1 and CDR2 are MGHRA and YSYEKL. J lost 5 bases, V lost 5 bases, and 6 bases had no gene match. The CDR3 extends over 16 amino acids. CDR3: CASSAGLAGGLETQYF. The DNA of the CDR3 is TGCGCCAGCAGCGCGGGACTAGCGGGAGGATTGGAGACCCAGTACTTC.

J is TRBJ2-7 and V is TRBV2; TRBD2 matches 9 bases. The end of the DNA aligns better with TRBJ2-5, so the J call may be wrong. CDR1 is SNHLY, CDR2 FYNNEI, per germline. This CDR3 is 14 amino acids long. The CDR3 region is CASSETSGQETQYF. CDR3 sequence (DNA): TGTGCCAGCAGTGAGACTAGCGGCCAAGAGACCCAGTACTTC.

The J gene is TRBJ1-6, the V gene TRBV10-3, with D tentatively TRBD1 (5 bases). This CDR3 has 13 amino acids. Germline V CDR1 and CDR2: ENHRY, SYGVKD. Trimming stripped 7 bases from V and 7 bases from J, with 11 bases between. The CDR3 DNA sequence: TGTGCCATCACCGGGGGTCCAAATTCACCCCTCCACTTT. Its protein product is CAITGGPNSPLHF.

About this clonotype: Its ends do not fully match the called genes, so a read error is possible. The V gene is TRBV12-3 or TRBV12-4, the J gene TRBJ2-3, with D tentatively TRBD2 (5 bases). This CDR3 is built from 15 residues. CDR3 coding DNA: TGTGCCAGCAGTTTTCGGGTTGGGAGCACAGATACGCAGTATTTC. Translating it yields CASSFRVGSTDTQYF.

Only one count was recorded for this clonotype. V is TRBV11-2 and J is TRBJ1-1; D unclear. In germline, CDR1 is SGHAT, CDR2 FQNNGV. The ends were cut back, 5 bases at V and 5 bases at J, with 12 bases in the middle. This CDR3 is 13 amino acids long. The chain's CDR3 is CASSHPGITEAFF. The CDR3, as DNA: TGTGCCAGCAGCCACCCCGGGATAACTGAAGCTTTCTTT.

The gene calls are TRBV10-3 and TRBJ2-5; 8 nucleotides line up with TRBD2. Germline CDR1 and CDR2: ENHRY and SYGVKD. J gave up 11 bases and V 6 bases, and 11 bases lay outside the gene matches. The CDR3 has 13 residues. CDR3 in amino acids: CAISPSGGGEQYF. CDR3 nucleotides: TGTGCCATCAGCCCCAGCGGGGGTGGGGAGCAGTACTTC.

The rearrangement joins TRBV20-1 to TRBJ2-2, with D uncertain. Looked up from germline, CDR1 is DFQATT and CDR2 is SNEGSKA (reference sequence). V lost 5 bases to trimming and J lost 5 bases, with 6 bases between them. The CDR3 contains 11 residues. CDR3 nucleotide sequence: TGCAGTGCTGTTAAGACCGGGGAGCTGTTTTTT. This gives the protein CSAVKTGELFF.

This clonotype was counted a few times. The V and J genes are TRBV6-5 and TRBJ2-3, with TRBD2 matching over 9 bases. The CDR3 runs 21 residues. Looked up from germline, CDR1 is MNHEY and CDR2 is SVGAGI. The V segment lost 2 bases and the J segment 2 bases; nucleotides outside the gene matches: 20. Written as DNA, the CDR3 is TGTGCCAGCAGTTACGATGGGAGGGGTCTAGCGGGACGTGGGGCCACAGATACGCAGTATTTT. Residues: CASSYDGRGLAGRGATDTQYF.

The J gene is TRBJ2-5, the V gene TRBV12-3 or TRBV12-4; maybe TRBD2 (7 bases). The CDR3 spans 17 residues. V shed 5 bases and J shed 2 bases, with 21 bases lying between them. This CDR3 is CASSLGGGGADQETQYF. The DNA of the CDR3 is TGTGCCAGCAGTCTGGGAGGGGGGGGGGCTGATCAAGAGACCCAGTACTTC.

About this clonotype: Sequence at one end of the junction differs from germline and may be a read error. The V and J genes are TRBV7-7 and TRBJ2-1; 14 nucleotides match TRBD2. From germline, CDR1 is SSHAT and CDR2 FNYEAQ (reference sequence). The length of the CDR3 is 17 residues. For the CDR3, the DNA is TGTGCTAGCAGCTTAACTTCCGGGACTAGCGGGAGCAATGAGCAGTTCTTC. Protein: CASSLTSGTSGSNEQFF. The full variable domain, rest sourced from reference TRBV7-7 and TRBJ2-1, is GAGVSQSPRYKVTKRGQDVTLRCDPISSHATLYWYQQALGQGPEFLTYFNYEAQPDKSGLPSDRFSAERPEGSISTLTIQRTEQRDSAMYRCASSLTSGTSGSNEQFFGPGTRLTVL.

The chain uses TRBV29-1 and TRBJ2-7; 8 bases fit TRBD1. Germline CDR1 SQVTM, CDR2 ANQGSEA. Trimming at V came to 5 bases and at J to 5 bases, leaving 5 bases not matched to a gene. This CDR3 contains 12 residues. CDR3 sequence: CSVRETGDEQYF. In DNA, the CDR3 is TGCAGCGTTCGGGAGACAGGGGACGAGCAGTACTTC.

This chain links TRBV20-1 with TRBJ2-1; 10 nucleotides line up with TRBD2. Germline assignment: CDR1 DFQATT and CDR2 SNEGSKA (reference sequence). V trimming: 6 bases; J trimming: 2 bases; junction bases outside the gene matches: 10. The CDR3 sequence is 16 residues long. The CDR3 reads CSAPALAGKAYNEQFF. CDR3 in DNA: TGCAGTGCCCCGGCACTAGCGGGAAAGGCCTACAATGAGCAGTTCTTC.

A few counts support this clonotype. The J gene is TRBJ1-1, the V gene TRBV3-1; no firm D call. V lost 6 bases to trimming and J lost 3 bases, with 17 bases between them. There are 15 residues in the CDR3. CDR1 is LGHDT, CDR2 YNNKEL, per germline (reference sequence). Here the CDR3 DNA reads TGTGCCAGCAGTCCCAGGTCGCTTGGGTACACTGAAGCTTTCTTT. Residues: CASSPRSLGYTEAFF. Filled out from reference TRBV3-1 and TRBJ1-1, the complete variable domain reads DTAVSQTPKYLVTQMGNDKSIKCEQNLGHDTMYWYKQDSKKFLKIMFSYNNKELIINETVPNRFSPKSPDKAHLNLHINSLELGDSAVYFCASSPRSLGYTEAFFGQGTRLTVV.

The V call is TRBV5-6, the J call TRBJ2-2; D is uncertain. Germline V lookup: CDR1 SGHDT, CDR2 YYEEEE. The length of the CDR3 is 14 residues. Trimming stripped 3 bases from V and 5 bases from J, with 11 bases between. The CDR3 DNA reads as TGTGCCAGCAGCTCGGCCGATGAGACCGGGGAGCTGTTTTTT. It encodes CASSSADETGELFF.

In its sample, this clonotype was seen many times. This rearrangement joins TRBV12-3 or TRBV12-4 to TRBJ1-2, with D possibly being TRBD1 (6 bases). The CDR3 contains 14 residues. The V end was cut by 5 bases, the J end by 4 bases, with 14 bases between. The CDR3 DNA follows: TGTGCCAGCAGTGTGGACAGAGGAGGCTATGGCTACACCTTC. Its protein product is CASSVDRGGYGYTF.

Notes on this clonotype: At one end the junction does not follow the germline gene, possibly because of a read error. The chain recombines TRBV20-1 with TRBJ1-4; the D gene is possibly TRBD1 (5 bases). The germline V gene encodes CDR1 DFQATT and CDR2 SNEGSKA (reference sequence). The CDR3 is 15 amino acids. The CDR3, as DNA: TGCAGTGCCTACCCCGGGGACGGCGCGAATGGAAAACTGTTTTTT. As protein: CSAYPGDGANGKLFF.

The V gene is TRBV29-1, the J gene TRBJ2-1, with TRBD1 identical over 11 bases. CDR3 length: 14 residues. Germline trimming cut 6 bases from V and 5 bases from J; bases unmatched to any gene: 6. Germline values: CDR1 SQVTM, CDR2 ANQGSEA. The CDR3 DNA reads as TGCAGCGTGCCCGGGACAGGGGGGAACAATGAGCAGTTCTTC. As protein: CSVPGTGGNNEQFF.

In this sample, this clonotype turned up a few times. The chain combines TRBV18 with TRBJ2-7, with TRBD1 matching over 8 bases. V was pared by 6 bases and J by 5 bases, with 6 bases of the junction left unmatched. The CDR3 is 13 amino acids. Germline V gene sequence: CDR1 KGHSH, CDR2 LQKENI. In DNA form, the CDR3 reads TGTGCCAGCTCGCACTCAGGGGGCCACGAGCAGTACTTC. Translation gives CASSHSGGHEQYF.